This T cell receptor (beta chain) was sequenced in a study of T cell repertoires in cytomegalovirus infection (dated by TCRdb to about 2019). Study-level background: Because public TCR beta signatures pointed to carriage of CMV infection together with the matching HLA type, the HLA type of each donor mattered for the analysis.

The germline V gene sets CDR1 to MNHEY and CDR2 to SVGEGT. Counted from cysteine to phenylalanine, this CDR3 has 15 amino acids. The kept DNA is CDR3 alone, 45 bases in frame from the first base. Trimming costs V 4 bases and J 2 bases, and their ends lie 14 bases apart. General study outcomes and caveats: In the ex vivo response, HLA-C-restricted CMV-specific TCR beta clonotypes were dominant, and in two of eight donors the single most frequent clonotype came from this HLA-C-restricted group. In both this cohort and an independent cohort of 352 donors, the cumulative frequency of public TCR beta family members distinguished carriers of CMV infection plus the relevant HLA type.

The sequencing machine was an Illumina HiSeq 1500. The raw public reads went through TCRdb reprocessing: fastp at Q25, MiXCR clone calling, in-frame beta chains kept. Rows matching on CDR3 protein sequence are summarized as one entry with the most common DNA and genes. The sample table records 200,000 to 300,000 distinct CDR3 sequences; over 8% of these occur just once. The ten largest clones capture over 12% of the sample. This clonotype showed up many times. Its recognized antigen is unknown. Per-nucleotide qualities are absent, and no much larger clonotype sits a single base away. This receptor was taken from a human donor in good health (CMV status not recorded). Some clones in this sample may be carry-over from other donors' samples. The chain couples TRBV6-2 or TRBV6-3 to TRBJ1-1; 5 matching bases give a weak D call of TRBD1. Sequencing input: PBMCs. The CDR3 in this case is CASSSTMGDNTEAFF. The bases are TGTGCCAGCAGTTCTACCATGGGGGATAACACTGAAGCTTTCTTT.